A selection of T cell receptor beta chains follows, all from one sample in a study of tumor and adjacent non-tumor tissue in lung cancer. TCRdb reprocessed the multiplex PCR reads with MiXCR, giving one entry per CDR3 protein. The sample lists tens of thousands of distinct CDR3 sequences, about 56% seen once, with about 31% in the top ten. Material for sequencing was distant non-tumor lung tissue. The origin of the receptors is a man between 70 and 80 years old with non-small cell lung cancer. The CDR3 runs from the conserved cysteine through the conserved F or W. The D gene is left open where the match is weak. Size values are once, few and many counts, or a class for expanded clones, and some rows have none.

TRBJ2-1	.	TRBV6-2/TRBV6-3	.	CTSTYGTVLLGDEQFF	TGTACCAGCACCTACGGCACGGTCTTACTTGGCGATGAGCAGTTCTTC
TRBJ2-3	many	TRBV5-3	.	CARSLASHTQYF	TGTGCCAGAAGCTTGGCTAGCCATACGCAGTATTTT
TRBJ2-7	.	TRBV10-3	TRBD2	CATGRVNHEQYF	TGTGCCACTGGGAGGGTAAACCACGAGCAGTACTTC
TRBJ2-7	.	TRBV28	.	CASMDMSLSPYEQYF	TGTGCCAGCATGGACATGTCTCTCTCTCCCTACGAGCAGTACTTC
TRBJ1-1	many	TRBV6-5	.	CASSPQMMGGTEAFF	TGTGCCAGCAGTCCACAGATGATGGGGGGCACTGAAGCTTTCTTT
TRBJ2-7	.	TRBV6-4	.	CASGDAAGSQYF	TGTGCCAGCGGTGACGCGGCGGGAAGTCAGTACTTC
TRBJ2-7	.	TRBV11-2	TRBD2	CTSSFRPLAGSSCEQYF	TGTACCAGCAGCTTCAGACCCCTAGCGGGGAGCTCCTGCGAGCAGTACTTC
TRBJ1-2	.	TRBV11-2	.	CASSPTGTLGYGYTF	TGTGCCAGCAGCCCCACCGGAACCTTAGGGTATGGCTACACCTTC
TRBJ1-2	many	TRBV29-1	.	CSVAAGTNYGYTF	TGCAGCGTTGCGGCAGGGACTAACTATGGCTACACCTTC
TRBJ2-4	.	TRBV6-6	TRBD2	CASSSLGTSGGPIAENIQYF	TGTGCCAGCAGTTCCTTAGGGACTAGCGGGGGCCCAATTGCCGAAAACATTCAGTACTTC
TRBJ2-6	many	TRBV29-1	TRBD1	CSVPGTAGGANVLTF	TGCAGCGTTCCCGGGACAGCCGGTGGGGCCAACGTCCTGACTTTC
TRBJ2-3	.	TRBV28	.	CASNLGGVTDTQYF	TGTGCCAGCAATTTGGGCGGGGTGACAGATACGCAGTATTTT
TRBJ2-5	once	TRBV11-2	TRBD1	CAGSLVNRGLGETQYF	TGTGCCGGCAGCTTAGTCAACAGGGGGTTGGGAGAGACCCAGTACTTC
TRBJ2-6	medium-sized	TRBV6-1	TRBD2	CASKLAPSSGANVLTF	TGTGCCAGTAAACTAGCGCCGAGCTCTGGGGCCAACGTCCTGACTTTC
TRBJ1-1	many	TRBV28	TRBD1	CASSPITGGNTEAFF	TGTGCCAGCAGTCCGATTACAGGGGGGAACACTGAAGCTTTCTTT
TRBJ2-6	.	TRBV6-1	.	CASRAEDSSGAYVLTF	TGTGCCAGCAGAGCCGAGGACAGCTCTGGGGCCTACGTCCTGACCTTC
TRBJ1-1	many	TRBV6-1	TRBD1	CASSNDRGHKAFF	TGTGCCAGCTCGAACGACAGGGGGCACAAAGCTTTCTTT
TRBJ1-3	.	TRBV13	.	CASTPRGQSSSGDTIYF	TGTGCCAGCACCCCCCGAGGACAGTCAAGCTCTGGAGACACCATATATTTT
TRBJ2-1	few	TRBV7-3	TRBD1	CASSLGTDYNEQFF	TGTGCCAGCAGCCTCGGGACAGATTACAATGAGCAGTTCTTC
TRBJ2-7	.	TRBV11-2	.	CASSGGNRNYEQYF	TGTGCCAGCAGCGGGGGGAACAGAAACTACGAGCAGTATTTC
TRBJ2-7	.	TRBV10-3	TRBD2	CAIGRVNYERYF	TGTGCCATCGGGAGGGTAAACTACGAGCGGTACTTC
TRBJ2-5	many	TRBV30	.	CAWTSTGIKTQYF	TGTGCCTGGACATCCACAGGGATAAAGACCCAGTACTTC
TRBJ2-2	.	TRBV5-4	.	CASCPFPASGELFF	TGTGCCAGCTGCCCGTTTCCCGCGAGCGGGGAGCTGTTTTTT
TRBJ2-7	.	TRBV5-6	TRBD2	CANSLGLAGVYEQYF	TGTGCCAACAGCTTGGGACTAGCGGGAGTGTACGAGCAGTACTTC
TRBJ2-7	.	TRBV6-6	.	CASRGSGSLLEQYF	TGTGCCAGCCGGGGCTCAGGTTCCCTGCTTGAGCAGTACTTC
TRBJ1-1	once	TRBV6-5	.	CASTPGGDTEAFF	TGTGCCAGCACCCCCGGGGGGGACACTGAAGCCTTCTTT
TRBJ2-7	.	TRBV4-1	.	CASSQSSLSYEQYF	TGTGCCAGCAGCCAATCCTCCCTGAGTTACGAGCAGTACTTC
TRBJ1-6	many	TRBV6-5	.	CASRPGTPGSPLHF	TGTGCCAGCAGGCCCGGGACGCCGGGGTCACCCCTCCACTTT
TRBJ2-7	.	TRBV19	TRBD1	CASKLTGSSYEQYF	TGTGCCAGTAAACTGACAGGGAGCTCCTACGAGCAGTACTTC
TRBJ2-7	many	TRBV10-3	.	CAISEFYEQYF	TGTGCCATCAGTGAGTTCTACGAGCAGTACTTC
TRBJ1-5	few	TRBV19	.	CASSMNGEQPQHF	TGTGCCAGTAGTATGAATGGGGAACAGCCCCAGCATTTT
TRBJ2-1	.	TRBV12-3/TRBV12-4	.	CASSYTGAWSYDEQFF	TGTGCCAGCAGTTATACGGGGGCCTGGTCCTACGATGAGCAGTTCTTC
TRBJ2-5	few	TRBV28	.	CASSHVNRRETQNF	TGTGCCAGCAGCCACGTAAACCGAAGAGAGACCCAGAACTTC
TRBJ1-3	few	TRBV5-6	.	CASSPVGTSAGNTIYF	TGTGCCAGCAGCCCAGTTGGGACATCGGCTGGAAACACCATATATTTT
TRBJ2-2	few	TRBV5-1	.	CASSLQLLSLSNTGELFF	TGCGCCAGCAGCCTCCAACTACTCAGCCTTTCGAACACCGGGGAGCTGTTTTTT
TRBJ2-5	.	TRBV20-1	.	CSTKDWGRQETQYF	TGCAGTACTAAAGATTGGGGGAGGCAAGAGACCCAGTACTTC
TRBJ1-1	.	TRBV29-1	.	CSVEVHTEAFF	TGCAGCGTTGAGGTGCACACTGAAGCTTTCTTT
TRBJ2-5	.	TRBV20-1	TRBD2	CSAGTSGGRETQYF	TGCAGTGCTGGGACTAGCGGGGGACGAGAGACCCAGTACTTC
TRBJ2-1	.	TRBV29-1	.	CSVPGGRSRGCVQLF	TGCAGCGTACCTGGCGGGCGTTCGCGTGGTTGTGTGCAGCTCTTC
TRBJ1-2	many	TRBV4-1	.	CASSQEKEGEGYTF	TGCGCCAGCAGCCAAGAAAAAGAGGGGGAAGGCTACACCTTC
TRBJ2-1	few	TRBV5-6	TRBD2	CASRQPGGVYEQFF	TGTGCCAGCAGGCAACCCGGGGGGGTCTATGAGCAGTTCTTC
TRBJ2-1	.	TRBV15	.	CAISRNGGNNEQFF	TGTGCCATCAGCAGAAATGGTGGGAACAATGAGCAGTTCTTC
TRBJ2-3	few	TRBV7-9	.	CASSLDRSTDTQYF	TGTGCCAGCAGCTTAGACCGAAGCACAGATACGCAGTATTTT
TRBJ2-1	many	TRBV6-5	TRBD1	CASSSRGMAYPNEQFF	TGTGCCAGCAGTTCCAGGGGGATGGCCTACCCCAATGAGCAGTTCTTC
TRBJ1-2	.	TRBV9	.	CASSVGLDTWNGYTF	TGTGCCAGCAGCGTAGGTCTGGATACCTGGAATGGCTACACCTTC
TRBJ1-1	.	TRBV4-2	.	CASNQHTCPNTEAFF	TGTGCCAGCAACCAGCATACATGCCCGAACACTGAAGCTTTCTTT
TRBJ1-1	.	TRBV30	.	CAWSIGWVTEAFF	TGTGCCTGGAGTATTGGGTGGGTCACTGAAGCTTTCTTT
TRBJ1-1	.	TRBV10-3	.	CVISDQGEAFF	TGTGTCATTAGTGATCAGGGTGAAGCTTTCTTT
TRBJ2-4	.	TRBV11-2	.	CARSLTKNIQYF	TGTGCACGCAGTTTAACCAAAAACATTCAGTACTTC
TRBJ2-7	once	TRBV5-1	.	CASSLEGTVALEQYF	TGCGCCAGCAGCTTGGAGGGGACCGTAGCCTTAGAGCAGTACTTC
TRBJ1-1	many	TRBV6-5	TRBD1	CASSNPGQANTEAFF	TGTGCCAGCAGTAATCCGGGACAGGCGAACACTGAAGCTTTCTTT
TRBJ1-5	.	TRBV20-1	.	CSVGGALFGQPHHF	TGCAGCGTAGGGGGGGCTTTGTTCGGTCAGCCCCATCATTTT
TRBJ1-2	.	TRBV24-1	.	CATSGVVELDGYTF	TGTGCCACCAGTGGGGTAGTGGAATTGGATGGCTACACCTTC
TRBJ2-7	many	TRBV6-1	TRBD1	CASRNGQGASYEQYF	TGTGCCAGCAGAAATGGACAGGGGGCTTCCTACGAGCAGTACTTC
TRBJ2-5	.	TRBV29-1	.	CGTSQIQETQYF	TGCGGCACCTCGCAGATACAAGAGACCCAGTACTTC
TRBJ1-1	.	TRBV11-2	.	CTGSLQNTEAFF	TGTACCGGCAGCCTACAGAACACTGAAGCTTTCTTT
TRBJ1-2	.	TRBV29-1	.	CSVVDGGGGYTF	TGCAGCGTTGTCGATGGGGGCGGTGGCTACACCTTC
TRBJ2-2	.	TRBV5-1	TRBD1	CASSRRTGVGTGELFF	TGCGCCAGCAGCAGAAGGACAGGGGTAGGCACCGGGGAGCTGTTTTTT
TRBJ2-5	many	TRBV6-1	.	CASSLLETSPETQYF	TGTGCCAGCAGTCTTCTAGAAACCAGTCCTGAGACCCAGTACTTC
TRBJ2-1	.	TRBV6-2/TRBV6-3	.	CTSTYGTGLLCNEQFF	TGTACCAGCACCTACGGCACGGGCCTACTTTGCAATGAGCAGTTCTTC